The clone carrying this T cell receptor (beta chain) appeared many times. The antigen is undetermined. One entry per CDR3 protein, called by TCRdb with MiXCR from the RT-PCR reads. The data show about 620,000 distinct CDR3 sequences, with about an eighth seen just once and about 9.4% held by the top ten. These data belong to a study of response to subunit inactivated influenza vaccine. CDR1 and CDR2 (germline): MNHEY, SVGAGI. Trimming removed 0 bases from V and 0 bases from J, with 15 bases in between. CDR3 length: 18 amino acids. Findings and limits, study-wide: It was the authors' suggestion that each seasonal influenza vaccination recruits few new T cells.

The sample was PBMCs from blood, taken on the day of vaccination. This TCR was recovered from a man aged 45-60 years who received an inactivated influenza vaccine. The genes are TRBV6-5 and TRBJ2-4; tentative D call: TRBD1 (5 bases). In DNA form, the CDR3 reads TGTGCCAGCAGTTACTCGCGTACCGTAGGGGTAGCCAAAAACATTCAGTACTTC. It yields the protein CASSYSRTVGVAKNIQYF.